This TCR beta chain was identified during a study of OX40 agonist ivuxolimab in advanced cancers. Study background: Ivuxolimab is an agonistic anti-OX40 (CD134) antibody, and patients were treated with it. All patients had ivuxolimab intravenously every 2 weeks at 0.01 to 10 mg/kg. Antecedent anti-PD-1, anti-PD-L1 or anti-CTLA-4 therapy was permissible, with under 50% having received some.

Using immunoSEQ multiplex PCR, the repertoire was profiled, and TCRdb retains in-frame clones only, with some absent. This table has approximately 84,000 clones, roughly 80% appearing once. The CDR3 extends over 15 amino acids. Germline values: CDR1 SNHLY, CDR2 FYNNEI. The V segment lost 4 bases and the J segment 2 bases; nucleotides outside the gene matches: 7. The V gene is TRBV2, the J gene TRBJ1-2, with 7 bases lining up with TRBD1. This specimen consisted of CD4+ or CD8+ T cells sorted from blood, obtained in a trial of the OX40 agonist ivuxolimab. The sequence was obtained from an adult with an advanced solid tumor such as melanoma, head and neck, liver or kidney cancer. CDR3 sequence reads: CASSVPDRINYGYTF. The CDR3 bases are TGTGCCAGCAGTGTCCCGGACAGGATAAACTATGGCTACACCTTC.